This T cell receptor beta chain was sequenced for a study of cytomegalovirus exposure and HLA in healthy donors. Notes on the study in general: Clonal expansion, a later analysis showed, was greater in HLA-associated TCR beta chains than in equally common others. Being productive about 87% or about 30% of the time was typical of most TCR beta V segments in an earlier analysis.

The J segment lost 7 bases and the V segment lost 1 base, leaving 4 bases of the junction unmatched. The CDR3 totals 15 residues. Germline loops: CDR1 KGHSH, CDR2 LQKENI. Amplification used 60 Vbeta primers and 13 Jbeta primers. The method was immunoSEQ multiplex PCR; TCRdb's version includes in-frame clones alone and lacks a portion of them. The profile covers roughly 110,000 clones, with over 65% appearing a single time and around 4.3% taken by the ten largest. A word on this clone: The antigen remains unidentified.

The source material was PBMCs. The TCR originated in a woman between 40 and 50 years old in good health and CMV-seropositive. This chain connects TRBV18 to TRBJ2-1; 10 bases map to TRBD2. CDR3 DNA sequence: TGTGCCAGCTCACCACTTCTAGCGGGAGTTAATGAGCAGTTCTTC. Translated: CASSPLLAGVNEQFF. Combining the CDR3 with reference TRBV18 and TRBJ2-1 gives the whole variable domain NAGVMQNPRHLVRRRGQEARLRCSPMKGHSHVYWYRQLPEEGLKFMVYLQKENIIDESGMPKERFSAEFPKEGPSILRIQQVVRGDSAAYFCASSPLLAGVNEQFFGPGTRLTVL.